This is a list of T cell receptor beta chains from one sample in a study of blood T cell repertoires in COVID-19. The data were produced by immunoSEQ multiplex PCR, yet TCRdb's version contains in-frame clones alone and is incomplete. The sample lists around 200,000 clones, about 83% occurring once. The source material was peripheral blood. These TCRs come from a man aged 45 to 65 with active or convalescent COVID-19. Both conserved end residues are part of each CDR3. The D gene is left open where the match is weak. Clone size, where shown, is once, few, many, or a class for clones that have expanded.

v_gene: TRBV5-1; d_gene: .; abundance: .; j_gene: TRBJ2-2; CDR3nt: TGCGCCAGCAGCTTGGAGACCGGGACTTTAAACACCGGGGAGCTGTTTTTT; CDR3aa: CASSLETGTLNTGELFF
v_gene: TRBV12-5; d_gene: .; abundance: few; j_gene: TRBJ2-3; CDR3nt: TGTGCTAGTGGTTTGGCCCCAGAACCAGATACGCAGTATTTT; CDR3aa: CASGLAPEPDTQYF
v_gene: TRBV6-5; d_gene: .; abundance: .; j_gene: TRBJ2-5; CDR3nt: TGTGCCAGCAGTTATGGACAGCTTAAAGAGACCCAGTACTTC; CDR3aa: CASSYGQLKETQYF
v_gene: TRBV10-3; d_gene: TRBD2; abundance: .; j_gene: TRBJ2-7; CDR3nt: TGTGCCAGTACGGGAGGGCCGGGCATCGAGCAGTACTTC; CDR3aa: CASTGGPGIEQYF
v_gene: TRBV3-1/TRBV3-2; d_gene: .; abundance: .; j_gene: TRBJ1-1; CDR3nt: TGTGCCAGCATGTGGCAGGGAGGAGGGAACACTGAAGCTTTCTTT; CDR3aa: CASMWQGGGNTEAFF
v_gene: TRBV6-5; d_gene: .; abundance: .; j_gene: TRBJ2-7; CDR3nt: TGTGCCAGCAGTCCCTCCGGACAGCCCTACGAGCAGTACTTC; CDR3aa: CASSPSGQPYEQYF
v_gene: TRBV18; d_gene: .; abundance: .; j_gene: TRBJ1-3; CDR3nt: TGTGCCAGCTCACCAGACTTGATCTCTGGAAACACCATATATTTT; CDR3aa: CASSPDLISGNTIYF
v_gene: TRBV4-3; d_gene: TRBD1; abundance: .; j_gene: TRBJ1-3; CDR3nt: TGCGCCAGCAGCCAAGATCCCGCAGGGGGATATGGAAACACCATATATTTT; CDR3aa: CASSQDPAGGYGNTIYF
v_gene: TRBV13; d_gene: TRBD1; abundance: .; j_gene: TRBJ1-1; CDR3nt: TGTGCCAGCAGCCCCCGACAGGGGACCTACACTGAAGCTTTCTTT; CDR3aa: CASSPRQGTYTEAFF
v_gene: TRBV28; d_gene: .; abundance: .; j_gene: TRBJ1-5; CDR3nt: TGTGCCAGCAGTTCCGCGAATCAGCCCCAGCATTTT; CDR3aa: CASSSANQPQHF
v_gene: TRBV6-5; d_gene: .; abundance: .; j_gene: TRBJ1-5; CDR3nt: TGTGCCAGCAACTCGTGGGGGGTTAGCAATCAGCCCCAGCATTTT; CDR3aa: CASNSWGVSNQPQHF
v_gene: TRBV3-1/TRBV3-2; d_gene: TRBD2; abundance: .; j_gene: TRBJ2-1; CDR3nt: TGTGCCAGCAGCCCGGGGCTAGCGGGAGTACCCTACAATGAGCAGTTCTTC; CDR3aa: CASSPGLAGVPYNEQFF